This TCR beta chain was retrieved from a study of PD-1 blockade in classical Hodgkin lymphoma. The table came from immunoSEQ multiplex PCR; TCRdb's copy has only in-frame clones and leaves some out. The sample has roughly 5,400 clones, 80% to 90% seen once. Time point defined: newly diagnosed, previously untreated cHL patient sample. Negative selection with magnets was how CD8+ T cells were isolated from the thawed PBMCs. Peripheral samples used as comparators were newly diagnosed, untreated classical Hodgkin lymphoma PBMCs. CDR1 and CDR2 from the germline V gene are MGHDK and SYGVNS. V was pared by 2 bases and J by 1 base, with 5 bases of the junction left unmatched. This CDR3 comprises 15 residues.

The TCR sequence derives from a human donor with classical Hodgkin lymphoma. The gene calls are TRBV25-1 and TRBJ2-7; TRBD1 matches 7 bases. Input material: CD8+ T cells from blood. The DNA of the CDR3 is TGTGCCAGCAGTGAAAGTTCCAGGGGGTCCTACGAGCAGTACTTC. Translated, it gives CASSESSRGSYEQYF.